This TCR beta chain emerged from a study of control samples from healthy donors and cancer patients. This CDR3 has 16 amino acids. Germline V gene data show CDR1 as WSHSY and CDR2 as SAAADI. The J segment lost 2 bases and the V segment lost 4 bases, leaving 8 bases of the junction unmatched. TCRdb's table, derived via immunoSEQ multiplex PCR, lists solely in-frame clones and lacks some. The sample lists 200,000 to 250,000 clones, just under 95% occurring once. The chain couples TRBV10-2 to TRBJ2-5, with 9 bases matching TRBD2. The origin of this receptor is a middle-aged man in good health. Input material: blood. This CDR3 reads CASSGLRGRGQETQYF. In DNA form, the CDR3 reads TGCGCCAGCAGTGGACTACGCGGGAGGGGACAAGAGACCCAGTACTTC.